This T cell receptor (beta chain) was captured by sequencing in a study of T cell changes during pregnancy in multiple sclerosis. The CDR3 loop spans 12 amino acids. V shed 1 base and J shed 7 bases, with 6 bases lying between them. Germline V CDR1 and CDR2: SGHDT, YYEEEE. The assay was immunoSEQ multiplex PCR, and TCRdb's table has in-frame clones only and misses some. This sample has approximately 110,000 clones, with more than 85% found just once. The TCR sequence derives from a female donor with multiple sclerosis, enrolled in a pregnancy study. Sequenced material: peripheral blood, taken after pregnancy. The chain has TRBV5-6 and TRBJ2-1; no clear D. For the CDR3, the DNA is TGTGCCAGCAGCTTGCCCCAAAATGAGCAGTTCTTC. Protein: CASSLPQNEQFF.